The TCR beta chain under discussion was sequenced for a study of CD8 T cells in ankylosing spondylitis. Study outcomes and limitations: Reportedly, significant enrichment of disease-linked clones occurred in matched ankylosing spondylitis synovial fluid. Relatively scarce in peripheral blood, disease-linked clones were CD8+. Seemingly characteristic of ankylosing spondylitis blood was a TCR beta motif consisting of 7 or 8 highly homologous variants.

This clonotype came up many times. The antigen is undetermined. One entry per CDR3 protein, called by TCRdb with MiXCR from the 5' RACE reads. Among approximately 520,000 distinct CDR3 sequences listed, under 5.5% were seen once. Looked up from germline, CDR1 is MDHEN and CDR2 is SYDVKM. The CDR3 length is 14 residues. V was cut by 1 base and J by 3 bases, with 6 bases left in between. The chain combines TRBV28 with TRBJ2-2; D is unresolved. Sequencing input: blood, either unsorted or a sorted T cell fraction (not recorded which). The receptor was isolated from a male donor with ankylosing spondylitis. CDR3 nucleotide sequence: TGTGCCAGCAGTTTATTCAGATACACCGGGGAGCTGTTTTTT. Protein product: CASSLFRYTGELFF. Looking up the rest from reference TRBV28 and TRBJ2-2 gives the full variable domain: DVKVTQSSRYLVKRTGEKVFLECVQDMDHENMFWYRQDPGLGLRLIYFSYDVKMKEKGDIPEGYSVSREKKERFSLILESASTNQTSMYLCASSLFRYTGELFFGEGSRLTVL.